This is a list of T cell receptor beta chains from one sample in a study of blood T cell repertoires in COVID-19. The table came from immunoSEQ multiplex PCR; TCRdb's copy has only in-frame clones and leaves some out. The repertoire consists of 250,000 to 350,000 clones, with approximately 85% occurring once and the leading ten covering about 1%. The sample taken for sequencing was peripheral blood. The receptors stem from a human donor with COVID-19, enrolled during active disease. The donor label of this sample is uncertain. Each CDR3 is given with its conserved first and last residue. Fields, in order: V gene, J gene, D gene, clone size, CDR3 DNA, CDR3 protein. A D gene is named only where the DNA matches it firmly. A row's size may be missing; if present it is once, few, many or a size class.

v_gene: TRBV2
j_gene: TRBJ1-3
d_gene: NA
abundance: NA
CDR3nt: TGTGCCAGCAGAGCAACAGTGGCGGGAAACACCATATATTTT
CDR3aa: CASRATVAGNTIYF

v_gene: TRBV3-1/TRBV3-2
j_gene: TRBJ2-1
d_gene: TRBD2
abundance: NA
CDR3nt: TGTGCCAGCAGCCAAGTACGATCGCGGGAGTACAATGAGCAGTTCTTC
CDR3aa: CASSQVRSREYNEQFF

v_gene: TRBV9
j_gene: TRBJ1-2
d_gene: NA
abundance: NA
CDR3nt: TGTGCCAGCAGCGTAGCTACGGGGGGGACGGCCTATGGCTACACCTTC
CDR3aa: CASSVATGGTAYGYTF

v_gene: TRBV5-1
j_gene: TRBJ1-3
d_gene: NA
abundance: NA
CDR3nt: TGCGCCAGCAGCTTCGGGAGCTCTGGAAACACCATATATTTT
CDR3aa: CASSFGSSGNTIYF

v_gene: TRBV18
j_gene: TRBJ2-7
d_gene: TRBD2
abundance: NA
CDR3nt: TGTGCCAGCTCGCCAGGGACTAGCGGGAGCGTTTTTAACGAGCAGTACTTC
CDR3aa: CASSPGTSGSVFNEQYF

v_gene: TRBV5-1
j_gene: TRBJ1-4
d_gene: TRBD1
abundance: NA
CDR3nt: TGCGCCAGCAGCTCGTCGACAGGGGGCAATGAAAAACTGTTTTTT
CDR3aa: CASSSSTGGNEKLFF

v_gene: TRBV10-3
j_gene: TRBJ1-5
d_gene: NA
abundance: NA
CDR3nt: TGTGCCATCAGCCCTACCCAAGGGGCAAGCAATCAGCCCCAGCATTTT
CDR3aa: CAISPTQGASNQPQHF

v_gene: TRBV6-5
j_gene: TRBJ1-5
d_gene: NA
abundance: few
CDR3nt: TGTGCCGCGTACAGGGATGGCCAGCCCCAGCATTTT
CDR3aa: CAAYRDGQPQHF

v_gene: TRBV9
j_gene: TRBJ2-2
d_gene: TRBD2
abundance: NA
CDR3nt: TGTGCCAGCAGCGTAGAGGCGGGAGGGCCCTTGAGAACCGGGGAGCTGTTTTTT
CDR3aa: CASSVEAGGPLRTGELFF

v_gene: TRBV28
j_gene: TRBJ1-2
d_gene: NA
abundance: NA
CDR3nt: TGTGCCAGCACCACCAGCGGCGAGAACTATGGCTACACCTTC
CDR3aa: CASTTSGENYGYTF

v_gene: TRBV4-3
j_gene: TRBJ1-1
d_gene: NA
abundance: NA
CDR3nt: TGCGCCAGCAGCCAAGGATCTGGAGAGAACACTGAAGCTTTCTTT
CDR3aa: CASSQGSGENTEAFF

v_gene: TRBV9
j_gene: TRBJ1-2
d_gene: TRBD1
abundance: NA
CDR3nt: TGTGCCAGCAGCGTAGGAGGGGGCGAGGCCTATGGCTACACCTTC
CDR3aa: CASSVGGGEAYGYTF

v_gene: TRBV5-8
j_gene: TRBJ1-1
d_gene: TRBD1
abundance: NA
CDR3nt: TGTGCCAGCAGCTTCGCAGGGGGTACTGAAGCTTTCTTT
CDR3aa: CASSFAGGTEAFF

v_gene: TRBV7-3
j_gene: TRBJ2-2
d_gene: TRBD1
abundance: NA
CDR3nt: TGTGCCAGCAGCTTACTACAGGGGGCACACACCGGGGAGCTGTTTTTT
CDR3aa: CASSLLQGAHTGELFF

v_gene: TRBV5-6
j_gene: TRBJ1-1
d_gene: NA
abundance: NA
CDR3nt: TGTGCCAGCAGCTTGGCCCTTTTCCGGGGGATGAACACTGAAGCTTTCTTT
CDR3aa: CASSLALFRGMNTEAFF

v_gene: TRBV15
j_gene: TRBJ2-1
d_gene: TRBD2
abundance: once
CDR3nt: TGTGCCACCAGCAGGGGACTAGCGGGCTACAATGAGCAGTTCTTC
CDR3aa: CATSRGLAGYNEQFF

v_gene: TRBV9
j_gene: TRBJ1-3
d_gene: NA
abundance: NA
CDR3nt: TGTGCCAGCAGCGTGAGCCAGGGGTCTGGAAACACCATATATTTT
CDR3aa: CASSVSQGSGNTIYF

v_gene: TRBV27
j_gene: TRBJ1-2
d_gene: TRBD1
abundance: NA
CDR3nt: TGTGCCAGCAGTTTCTTCGACAGGGGCTATGGCTACACCTTC
CDR3aa: CASSFFDRGYGYTF

v_gene: TRBV3-1/TRBV3-2
j_gene: TRBJ1-5
d_gene: NA
abundance: NA
CDR3nt: TGTGCCAGCAGCTGGCCAGGGAGCAATCAGCCCCAGCATTTT
CDR3aa: CASSWPGSNQPQHF

v_gene: TRBV29-1
j_gene: TRBJ2-4
d_gene: TRBD1
abundance: NA
CDR3nt: TGCAGCGTCTCATCGGGGACAGATACAAACATTCAGTACTTC
CDR3aa: CSVSSGTDTNIQYF

v_gene: TRBV5-1
j_gene: TRBJ2-3
d_gene: NA
abundance: NA
CDR3nt: TGCGCCAGCAGCCACTCACTGGGGGGGCCCACAGATACGCAGTATTTT
CDR3aa: CASSHSLGGPTDTQYF

v_gene: TRBV7-9
j_gene: TRBJ2-7
d_gene: TRBD2
abundance: NA
CDR3nt: TGTGCCAGCAGCCCCACTAGCGGAGCCTACGAGCAGTACTTC
CDR3aa: CASSPTSGAYEQYF

v_gene: TRBV7-2
j_gene: TRBJ2-3
d_gene: TRBD2
abundance: NA
CDR3nt: TGTGCCAGCAGCAAGGGACTAGCGGGACAATCGACAGATACGCAGTATTTT
CDR3aa: CASSKGLAGQSTDTQYF

v_gene: TRBV5-1
j_gene: TRBJ2-1
d_gene: TRBD2
abundance: NA
CDR3nt: TGCGCCAGCAGCTTGGCGCCACTAGCGGGAGGGGGTAATGAGCAGTTCTTC
CDR3aa: CASSLAPLAGGGNEQFF

v_gene: TRBV2
j_gene: TRBJ1-1
d_gene: TRBD1
abundance: many
CDR3nt: TGTGCCAGCAGTTACAGGGGGGCTGAAGCTTTCTTT
CDR3aa: CASSYRGAEAFF

v_gene: TRBV30
j_gene: TRBJ1-2
d_gene: TRBD1
abundance: NA
CDR3nt: TGTGCCTGGAGTGTACTGGGGAACAGGGGGGCGGAAGGCTACACCTTC
CDR3aa: CAWSVLGNRGAEGYTF

v_gene: TRBV2
j_gene: TRBJ2-2
d_gene: NA
abundance: NA
CDR3nt: TGTGCCAGCAGTCTCCGTTTACTAGCCGCATCGAACACCGGGGAGCTGTTTTTT
CDR3aa: CASSLRLLAASNTGELFF

v_gene: TRBV2
j_gene: TRBJ1-2
d_gene: NA
abundance: NA
CDR3nt: TGTGCCAGCAGTGAGGCAGCTAACTATGGCTACACCTTC
CDR3aa: CASSEAANYGYTF

v_gene: TRBV5-1
j_gene: TRBJ2-2
d_gene: TRBD2
abundance: NA
CDR3nt: TGCGCCAGCAGCTTCGGGACTAGCGCGCTCGCCGGGGAGCTGTTTTTT
CDR3aa: CASSFGTSALAGELFF

v_gene: TRBV28
j_gene: TRBJ1-2
d_gene: TRBD1
abundance: NA
CDR3nt: TGTGCCAGCAGTTTACAGGGGGCTAGGGGCTACACCTTC
CDR3aa: CASSLQGARGYTF

v_gene: TRBV11-3
j_gene: TRBJ2-3
d_gene: TRBD2
abundance: NA
CDR3nt: TGTGCCAGCAGCCCGGGACTAGCGGCAGATACGCAGTATTTT
CDR3aa: CASSPGLAADTQYF

v_gene: TRBV10-2
j_gene: TRBJ1-1
d_gene: NA
abundance: NA
CDR3nt: TGCGCCAGCAGTGATATGGGGCTTACTGAAGCTTTCTTT
CDR3aa: CASSDMGLTEAFF

v_gene: TRBV19
j_gene: TRBJ2-2
d_gene: NA
abundance: NA
CDR3nt: TGTGCCAGCCGCGGGCAGGCCGCTGTTCAAACCGGGGAGCTGTTTTTT
CDR3aa: CASRGQAAVQTGELFF

v_gene: TRBV11-2
j_gene: TRBJ2-1
d_gene: NA
abundance: NA
CDR3nt: TGTGCCAGCAGCTTGATCGGGACTCTCTTGGGCTACAATGAGCAGTTCTTC
CDR3aa: CASSLIGTLLGYNEQFF

v_gene: TRBV6-5
j_gene: TRBJ1-3
d_gene: NA
abundance: NA
CDR3nt: TGTGCCAGCAGACAGGGCCTAAATGGAAACACCATATATTTT
CDR3aa: CASRQGLNGNTIYF

v_gene: TRBV28
j_gene: TRBJ2-4
d_gene: NA
abundance: NA
CDR3nt: TGTGCCAGCATTCGGGGGACCGGGCCGCGAGCCAAAAACATTCAGTACTTC
CDR3aa: CASIRGTGPRAKNIQYF

v_gene: TRBV19
j_gene: TRBJ2-5
d_gene: TRBD2
abundance: NA
CDR3nt: TGTGCCAGTAGTACCCCGGGACTAGCGGGAGATGAGACCCAGTACTTC
CDR3aa: CASSTPGLAGDETQYF

v_gene: TRBV4-2
j_gene: TRBJ1-2
d_gene: NA
abundance: NA
CDR3nt: TGTGCCAGCAGCCAACCCGCGGTTGGCTACACCTTC
CDR3aa: CASSQPAVGYTF

v_gene: TRBV12-3/TRBV12-4
j_gene: TRBJ1-6
d_gene: TRBD1
abundance: NA
CDR3nt: TGTGCCAGCAGTTTGACAGGGAATTCACCCCTCCACTTT
CDR3aa: CASSLTGNSPLHF

v_gene: TRBV25-1
j_gene: TRBJ2-2
d_gene: NA
abundance: once
CDR3nt: TGTGCCAGCAGCCTTTCCGGGGAGCTGTTTTTT
CDR3aa: CASSLSGELFF

v_gene: TRBV7-2
j_gene: TRBJ2-7
d_gene: TRBD2
abundance: NA
CDR3nt: TGTGCCAGCAGCAAAGGACTAGAATCCTACGAGCAGTACTTC
CDR3aa: CASSKGLESYEQYF

v_gene: TRBV6-2/TRBV6-3
j_gene: TRBJ1-6
d_gene: NA
abundance: NA
CDR3nt: TGTGCCAGCAGTTACCGGGAGTCACCCCTCCACTTT
CDR3aa: CASSYRESPLHF

v_gene: TRBV28
j_gene: TRBJ1-3
d_gene: NA
abundance: NA
CDR3nt: TGTGCCAGCAGTTTCGGGACATTCACTGGAAACACCATATATTTT
CDR3aa: CASSFGTFTGNTIYF

v_gene: TRBV15
j_gene: TRBJ1-6
d_gene: NA
abundance: NA
CDR3nt: TGTGCCACCAGCAGAGATCGGAGAGGCTCACCCCTCCACTTT
CDR3aa: CATSRDRRGSPLHF

v_gene: TRBV7-3
j_gene: TRBJ2-1
d_gene: TRBD2
abundance: NA
CDR3nt: TGTGCCAGCAGCCCCACTAGCGGGAGGAGCAATGAGCAGTTCTTC
CDR3aa: CASSPTSGRSNEQFF

v_gene: TRBV6-5
j_gene: TRBJ2-2
d_gene: TRBD2
abundance: NA
CDR3nt: TGTGCCAGCACGGCGGGAGGGATTGGCGGGGAGCTGTTTTTT
CDR3aa: CASTAGGIGGELFF

v_gene: TRBV30
j_gene: TRBJ2-1
d_gene: TRBD2
abundance: NA
CDR3nt: TGTGCCTGGAATGGGTATAGGCTAGCGGGAAATGGTAATGAGCAGTTCTTC
CDR3aa: CAWNGYRLAGNGNEQFF

v_gene: TRBV7-7
j_gene: TRBJ2-5
d_gene: NA
abundance: NA
CDR3nt: TGTGCTAGCAGCCCCGGACAGCTCCAAGAGACCCAGTACTTC
CDR3aa: CASSPGQLQETQYF

v_gene: TRBV10-3
j_gene: TRBJ1-1
d_gene: NA
abundance: NA
CDR3nt: TGTGCCATCAGTGAGATAGGGGGGGACACTGAAGCTTTCTTT
CDR3aa: CAISEIGGDTEAFF

v_gene: TRBV28
j_gene: TRBJ2-7
d_gene: TRBD1
abundance: NA
CDR3nt: TGTGCCAGCATCCCATTGAGGGACAGGATCAACGAGCAGTACTTC
CDR3aa: CASIPLRDRINEQYF

v_gene: TRBV5-1
j_gene: TRBJ1-2
d_gene: TRBD1
abundance: NA
CDR3nt: TGCGCCAGCAGCGATACCGGGACAGGGACTAACTATGGCTACACCTTC
CDR3aa: CASSDTGTGTNYGYTF

v_gene: TRBV28
j_gene: TRBJ2-1
d_gene: TRBD2
abundance: once
CDR3nt: TGTGCCAGCAGTTTTAGCGGGAGGGCCTATGAGCAGTTCTTC
CDR3aa: CASSFSGRAYEQFF

v_gene: TRBV4-3
j_gene: TRBJ1-2
d_gene: NA
abundance: NA
CDR3nt: TGCGCCAGCAGCCAAGATGGCGGAAACTATGGCTACACCTTC
CDR3aa: CASSQDGGNYGYTF

v_gene: TRBV28
j_gene: TRBJ1-4
d_gene: NA
abundance: NA
CDR3nt: TGTGCCAGCAGGCAGGCAGGGATAAATGAAAAACTGTTTTTT
CDR3aa: CASRQAGINEKLFF

v_gene: TRBV10-3
j_gene: TRBJ1-2
d_gene: NA
abundance: NA
CDR3nt: TGTGCCATCAGTGTCAACAGGGAAAGGGGCTACACCTTC
CDR3aa: CAISVNRERGYTF

v_gene: TRBV7-9
j_gene: TRBJ2-3
d_gene: TRBD1
abundance: NA
CDR3nt: TGTGCCAGCAGCTGGTTGGGGACAGGGGGCACAGATACGCAGTATTTT
CDR3aa: CASSWLGTGGTDTQYF

v_gene: TRBV10-3
j_gene: TRBJ1-5
d_gene: TRBD1
abundance: NA
CDR3nt: TGTGCCATCAGTGACGTTGGGACAGTCCATCAGCCCCAGCATTTT
CDR3aa: CAISDVGTVHQPQHF

v_gene: TRBV5-1
j_gene: TRBJ1-1
d_gene: TRBD1
abundance: few
CDR3nt: TGCGCCAGCAGCTTGGAGCGCTCGGCAGGGGGTATGAACACTGAAGCTTTCTTT
CDR3aa: CASSLERSAGGMNTEAFF

v_gene: TRBV9
j_gene: TRBJ1-6
d_gene: TRBD1
abundance: NA
CDR3nt: TGTGCCAGCAGCGCCCTTACAGGGGCCGGTAATTCACCCCTCCACTTT
CDR3aa: CASSALTGAGNSPLHF

v_gene: TRBV10-3
j_gene: TRBJ2-7
d_gene: TRBD2
abundance: NA
CDR3nt: TGTGCCACTTACCCCGGACTAGCGGGAAACGAGCAGTACTTC
CDR3aa: CATYPGLAGNEQYF